This T cell receptor (beta chain) was recorded in a study of T-cell memory formation after mild COVID-19. TCRdb independently ran MiXCR on the 5' RACE reads; one entry per CDR3 protein. The table records 500,000 to 650,000 distinct CDR3 sequences, less than 25% of them present only once. Germline V CDR1 and CDR2: SGHVS, FNYEAQ. The CDR3 length is 13 residues. Trimming cost V 5 bases and J 3 bases, with 11 bases left between them. This clonotype was detected many times. The source of this sequence is an adult woman who had mild COVID-19 (a few samples of this study predate the infection). Cell type and time point are not known. The chain couples TRBV7-6 to TRBJ2-7, with D possibly being TRBD1 (6 bases). The specimen was PBMCs or a T cell subset sorted from them (not recorded which). CDR3 bases: TGTGCCAGCAGCCCCGGACAGATCTACGAGCAGTACTTC. It specifies CASSPGQIYEQYF.